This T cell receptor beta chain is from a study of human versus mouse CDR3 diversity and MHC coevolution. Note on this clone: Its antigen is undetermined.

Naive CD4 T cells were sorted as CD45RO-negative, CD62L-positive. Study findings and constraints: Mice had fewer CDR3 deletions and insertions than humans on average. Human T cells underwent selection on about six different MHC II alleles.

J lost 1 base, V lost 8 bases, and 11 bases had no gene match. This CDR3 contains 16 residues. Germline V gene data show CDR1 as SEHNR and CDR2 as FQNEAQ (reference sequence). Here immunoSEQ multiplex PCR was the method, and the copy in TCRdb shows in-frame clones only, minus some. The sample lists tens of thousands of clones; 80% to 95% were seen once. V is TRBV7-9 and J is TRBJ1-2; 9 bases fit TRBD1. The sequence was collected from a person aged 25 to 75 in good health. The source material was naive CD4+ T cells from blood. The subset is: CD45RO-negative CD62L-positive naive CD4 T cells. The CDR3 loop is CASGIYRTGDNYGYTF. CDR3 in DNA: TGTGCCAGCGGGATCTACCGGACAGGGGATAACTATGGCTACACCTTC.